The T cell receptor beta chain described here comes from a study of blood T cells in healthy people across ages. Study observations and caveats: Versus aged donors, long-lived donors had higher diversity and more naive CD4+ cells.

Primed by a sample-barcoded 5' primer and a J-beta primer mix, a second PCR proceeded for about 7 to 11 cycles. One entry per CDR3 protein, called by TCRdb with MiXCR from the 5' RACE reads. The profile shows around 1,900,000 distinct CDR3 sequences, approximately 39% of them singletons. This clonotype came up once. What it recognizes is unknown. Sequencing was performed on blood. The TCR comes from a human donor in good health.

The CDR3 DNA follows: TGTGCCAGCAGCCGTGTGGGACAGGTGGTCAATGAGCAGTTCTTC. This sequence encodes CASSRVGQVVNEQFF. The chain couples TRBV27 to TRBJ2-1; 8 bases line up with TRBD1. Germline CDR1 and CDR2: MNHEY and SMNVEV (reference sequence). Trimming removed 6 bases from V and 6 bases from J; junction bases left unmatched: 10. The length of the CDR3 is 15 residues.